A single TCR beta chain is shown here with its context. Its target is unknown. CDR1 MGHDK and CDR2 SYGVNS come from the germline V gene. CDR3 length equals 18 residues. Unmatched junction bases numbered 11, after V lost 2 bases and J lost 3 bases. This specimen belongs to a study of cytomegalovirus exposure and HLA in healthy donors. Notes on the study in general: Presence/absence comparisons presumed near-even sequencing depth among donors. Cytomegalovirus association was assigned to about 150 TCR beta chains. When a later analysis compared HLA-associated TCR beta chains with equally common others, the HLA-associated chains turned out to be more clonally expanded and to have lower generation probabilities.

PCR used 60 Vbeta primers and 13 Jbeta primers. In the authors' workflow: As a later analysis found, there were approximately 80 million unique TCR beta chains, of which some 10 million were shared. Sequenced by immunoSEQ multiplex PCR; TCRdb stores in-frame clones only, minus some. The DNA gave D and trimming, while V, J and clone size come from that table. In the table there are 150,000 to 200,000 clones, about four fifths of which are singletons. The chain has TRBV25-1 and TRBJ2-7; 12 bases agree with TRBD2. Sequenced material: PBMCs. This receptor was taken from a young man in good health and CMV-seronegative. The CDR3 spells CASSERVGPGLAGYEQYF. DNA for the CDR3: TGTGCCAGCAGTGAAAGGGTCGGCCCGGGACTAGCGGGCTACGAGCAGTACTTC.